These T cell receptor beta chains were read from a single sample in a study of Ad26.COV2.S vaccination and SARS-CoV-2 variants. The method was immunoSEQ multiplex PCR; TCRdb's version includes in-frame clones alone and lacks a portion of them. Of some 460,000 clones listed, roughly nine tenths were seen once; the top ten hold over 1.5%. This specimen consisted of peripheral blood, obtained in a trial of Ad26.COV2.S vaccine versus placebo. The receptors here all came from a person between 18 and 60 years old who received the Ad26.COV2.S COVID-19 vaccine or a placebo. Each CDR3 is given with its conserved first and last residue. Some rows have no size entry. The others give once, few or many, or a class for an expanded clone.

>TRBV3-1/TRBV3-2|TRBJ1-2|.
CASSQGDRGPGYTF
>TRBV5-1|TRBJ1-1|.
CASSSTGDGTEAFF
>TRBV9|TRBJ2-6|.
CASSLSDRASSGANVLTF
>TRBV18|TRBJ1-2|.
CASSPNPESHGYTF
>TRBV29-1|TRBJ1-2|.
CSVPKGYGYTF
>TRBV11-2|TRBJ2-5|.
CASSLGWTQETQYF
>TRBV7-2|TRBJ1-5|.
CASSLASGVNQPQHF
>TRBV4-3|TRBJ1-1|.
CASSQDISSLNTEAFF
>TRBV7-2|TRBJ2-7|.
CASSLVTGGPYEQYF
>TRBV12-3/TRBV12-4|TRBJ1-2|.
CASSLYGYTF
>TRBV5-6|TRBJ2-7|.
CASSFGTELYEQYF
>TRBV29-1|TRBJ2-3|.
CSVGVPSGSTDTQYF
>TRBV14|TRBJ2-7|.
CASSQDKREQYF
>TRBV3-1/TRBV3-2|TRBJ2-5|.
CASRAPLTGVETQYF
>TRBV18|TRBJ1-5|.
CASSAGRNQPQHF
>TRBV28|TRBJ1-4|.
CASRTPYTGGEKLFF
>TRBV9|TRBJ2-3|.
CASSLASFSADTQYF
>TRBV7-8|TRBJ2-1|.
CASSPRGWESSYNEQFF
>TRBV12-3/TRBV12-4|TRBJ2-7|.
CASSSRDRGEQYF
>TRBV7-9|TRBJ2-1|.
CASINGPSSYNEQFF
>TRBV19|TRBJ2-5|.
CASSIGLASETQYF
>TRBV28|TRBJ1-2|.
CASSWGQGGYGYTF
>TRBV28|TRBJ2-5|.
CASSLLDKGRTQYF
>TRBV7-3|TRBJ2-2|.
CASSRTGTVNTGELFF
>TRBV5-1|TRBJ2-1|.
CASSLNPIAGEGGNEQFF
>TRBV5-4|TRBJ1-2|.
CASSLGTLKGDYGYTF
>TRBV5-1|TRBJ2-7|.
CASSLTSGRYEQYF
>TRBV28|TRBJ2-2|.
CASSSPSGANTGELFF
>TRBV20-1|TRBJ1-5|.
CSASGGAGNQPQHF
>TRBV4-2|TRBJ1-6|.
CASTGRQGSNSPLHF
>TRBV29-1|TRBJ2-7|once
CSAGPGDEQYF
>TRBV5-8|TRBJ2-5|.
CASSLAGTGWDQYF
>TRBV30|TRBJ1-5|.
CAWSVKGNQPQHF
>TRBV4-2|TRBJ1-2|.
CASSQGVGTGHYGYTF
>TRBV6-5|TRBJ1-3|.
CASSYTGQGTGNTIYF
>TRBV21-1|TRBJ2-4|.
CASSAPRAGTGNIQYF
>TRBV27|TRBJ1-5|.
CASSTTTGHNQPQHF
>TRBV7-2|TRBJ1-1|.
CASSRSVGGASAFF
>TRBV2|TRBJ2-7|.
CASKGQARGEQYF
>TRBV7-3|TRBJ2-2|.
CASSVDYTANTGELFF
>TRBV4-1|TRBJ2-1|.
CASSQTVNIDNEQFF
>TRBV3-1/TRBV3-2|TRBJ1-3|.
CASSQDHAGNTIYF
>TRBV30|TRBJ2-7|.
CAWMIGAYEQYF
>TRBV6-1|TRBJ2-7|.
CASSEARGQPTYEQYF
>TRBV6-6|TRBJ2-2|.
CASKRGPGTGELFF
>TRBV6-5|TRBJ1-3|few
CASSWSAISGNTIYF
>TRBV7-2|TRBJ1-6|.
CASSRRQGSSPLHF
>TRBV27|TRBJ1-5|.
CASSLSWGGGNQPQHF
>TRBV24-1|TRBJ2-3|.
CATSEPGKTDTQYF
>TRBV19|TRBJ2-1|.
CASSSGTAGEQFF
>TRBV6-2/TRBV6-3|TRBJ1-1|.
CASSPRPSLNTEAFF
>TRBV30|TRBJ2-5|.
CAWSENSGKETQYF
>TRBV5-1|TRBJ2-5|.
CASSYGVQETQYF